The 5 T cell receptor beta chains presented below share a single source sample, sequenced in a study of early T cells in non-severe SARS-CoV-2 infection. TCRdb reprocessed the 5' RACE reads with MiXCR, giving one entry per CDR3 protein. The repertoire holds about 48,000 distinct CDR3 sequences, with about 7.8% as singletons. The sequencing sample was made of whole blood. Receptor source: an adult who was a healthcare worker with PCR-confirmed SARS-CoV-2 infection or an uninfected control (not recorded which).

In its sample, this clonotype was seen many times. V usage is TRBV18 and J usage is TRBJ1-5; D uncertain. The CDR3 spans 13 residues. The germline gives CDR1 KGHSH, CDR2 LQKENI. V gave up 3 bases and J gave up 4 bases, with 7 bases separating them. CDR3 amino acids: CASSPGENQPQHF. As DNA, the CDR3 is TGTGCCAGCTCACCTGGGGAAAATCAGCCCCAGCATTTT.

The CDR3 loop is CSASAGQVQQYF. As DNA, the CDR3 is TGCAGTGCTAGCGCGGGACAAGTCCAGCAGTACTTC. This chain connects TRBV20-1 to TRBJ2-7; D may be TRBD1 or TRBD2 (6 bases each). Trimming took off 3 bases at V and 8 bases at J, with 14 bases between the two ends. The germline gives CDR1 DFQATT, CDR2 SNEGSKA (reference sequence). The CDR3 extends over 12 amino acids.

This clonotype was picked up a small number of times. The rearrangement uses TRBV6-2 or TRBV6-3 and TRBJ2-5, with TRBD1 matching 11 bases. There are 15 residues in the CDR3. Germline V gene lookup returns CDR1 MNHEY and CDR2 SVGEGT. Trimming at V came to 6 bases and at J to 0 bases, leaving 3 bases not matched to a gene. This CDR3 reads CASRRDRGYQETQYF. DNA of the CDR3: TGTGCCAGCAGGAGGGACAGGGGGTACCAAGAGACCCAGTACTTC.

This rearrangement joins TRBV7-2 to TRBJ2-1; unclear D gene. Germline V gives CDR1 SGHTA, CDR2 FQGNSA. V was trimmed by 4 bases and J by 4 bases, leaving 14 bases between them. The CDR3 covers 15 residues. CDR3 sequence reads: CASSYLVGVYNEQFF. The CDR3 DNA sequence: TGTGCCAGCAGCTATTTGGTAGGAGTTTACAATGAGCAGTTCTTC.

This clonotype was seen a handful of times. V gene TRBV6-4 combines with J gene TRBJ2-2, with 8 positions matching TRBD1. Germline CDR1 MRHNA, CDR2 SNTAGT. The V segment lost 10 bases and the J segment 5 bases; nucleotides outside the gene matches: 6. The length of the CDR3 is 13 residues. This CDR3 reads CATRQGSTGELFF. Written as DNA, the CDR3 is TGTGCCACCCGACAGGGGAGTACCGGGGAGCTGTTTTTT.